One and the same sample provided the 2 T cell receptor beta chains below, sequenced in a study of blood T cell repertoires in COVID-19 (TCRdb year 2020). Library method: the immunoSEQ multiplex PCR assay. TCRdb provides this immuneACCESS table in a form limited to in-frame rearrangements. Some clones are lacking; in checked studies, under half of them reflect an unresolved V gene, and why the rest are absent is not known. The sample profile shows 150,000 or so clones; 75% to 80% of them were found once. Roughly 2.9% of the sample lies in the top ten. The sample consisted of PBMCs or T cells enriched from blood (not recorded which). The origin of the receptors is a woman in her forties or fifties who had recovered from COVID-19.

This chain uses TRBV5-4 with TRBJ1-1; 11 nucleotides agree with TRBD1. From germline, CDR1 is SGHNT and CDR2 YYREEE (reference sequence). The CDR3 has 14 amino acids. V gave up 4 bases and J gave up 7 bases; unmatched junction bases: 6. The CDR3: CASSGRTGGLEAFF. The CDR3 DNA reads TGTGCCAGCAGCGGAAGGACAGGGGGCCTTGAAGCTTTCTTT.

The rearrangement joins TRBV5-1 to TRBJ2-3, with D maybe TRBD2 (5 bases). Germline CDR1 and CDR2: SGHRS and YFSETQ. V lost 4 bases and J lost 6, with 9 bases in between. CDR3 length: 12 residues. In DNA form, the CDR3 reads TGCGCCAGCAGCCGGGATACGGATACGCAGTATTTT. Its translation is CASSRDTDTQYF.